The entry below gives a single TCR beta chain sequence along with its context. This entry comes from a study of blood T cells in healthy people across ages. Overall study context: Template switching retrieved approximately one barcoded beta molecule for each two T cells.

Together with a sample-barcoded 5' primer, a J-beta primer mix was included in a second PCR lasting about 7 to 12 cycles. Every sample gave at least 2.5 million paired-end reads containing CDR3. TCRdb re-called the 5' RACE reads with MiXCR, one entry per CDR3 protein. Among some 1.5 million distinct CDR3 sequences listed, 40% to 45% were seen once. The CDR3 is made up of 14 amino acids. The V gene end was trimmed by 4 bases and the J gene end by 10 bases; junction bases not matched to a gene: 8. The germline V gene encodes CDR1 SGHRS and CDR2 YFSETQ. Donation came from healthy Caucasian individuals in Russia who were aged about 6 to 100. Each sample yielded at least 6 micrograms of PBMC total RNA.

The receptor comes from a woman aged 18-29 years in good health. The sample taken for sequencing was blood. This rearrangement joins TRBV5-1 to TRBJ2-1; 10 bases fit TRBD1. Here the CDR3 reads CASSQTGGPYEQFF. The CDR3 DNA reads TGCGCCAGCAGCCAGACAGGGGGCCCCTACGAGCAGTTCTTC.